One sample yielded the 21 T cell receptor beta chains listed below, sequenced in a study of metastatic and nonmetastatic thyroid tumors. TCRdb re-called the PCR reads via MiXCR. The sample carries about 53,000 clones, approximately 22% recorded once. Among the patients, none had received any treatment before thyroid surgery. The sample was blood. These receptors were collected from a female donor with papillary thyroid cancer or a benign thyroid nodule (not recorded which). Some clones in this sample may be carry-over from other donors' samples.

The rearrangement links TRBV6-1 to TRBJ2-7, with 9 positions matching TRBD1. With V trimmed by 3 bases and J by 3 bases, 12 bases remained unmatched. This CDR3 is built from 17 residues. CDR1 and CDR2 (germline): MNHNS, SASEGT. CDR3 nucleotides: TGTGCCAGCAGTGACACAACAGGGGGCCATAGCTACTACGAGCAGTACTTC. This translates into CASSDTTGGHSYYEQYF.

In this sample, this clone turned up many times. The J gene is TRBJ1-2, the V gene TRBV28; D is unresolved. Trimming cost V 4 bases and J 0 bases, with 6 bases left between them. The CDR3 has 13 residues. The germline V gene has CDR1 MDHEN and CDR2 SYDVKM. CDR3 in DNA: TGTGCCAGCAGTTCTGGGCCTAACTATGGCTACACCTTC. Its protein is CASSSGPNYGYTF.

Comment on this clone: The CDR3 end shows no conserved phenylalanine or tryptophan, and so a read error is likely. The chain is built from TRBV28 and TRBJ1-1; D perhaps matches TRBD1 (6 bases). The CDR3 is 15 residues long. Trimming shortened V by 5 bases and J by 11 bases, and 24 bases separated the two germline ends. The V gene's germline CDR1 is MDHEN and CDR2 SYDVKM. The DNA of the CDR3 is TGTGCCAGCAGTCAACTCGGAAGGGGGGCAGCCGTTGCTTTCATT. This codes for CASSQLGRGAAVAFI.

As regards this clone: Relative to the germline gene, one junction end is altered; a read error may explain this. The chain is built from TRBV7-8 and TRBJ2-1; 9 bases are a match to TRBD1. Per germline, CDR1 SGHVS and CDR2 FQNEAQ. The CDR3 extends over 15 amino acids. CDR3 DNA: TGTGCCAGCATCTTACCCCCGGGACAGGGTATTGAGCAGTTATTC. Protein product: CASILPPGQGIEQLF. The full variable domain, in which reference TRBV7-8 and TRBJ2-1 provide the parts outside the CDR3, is GAGVSQSPRYKVAKRGQDVALRCDPISGHVSLFWYQQALGQGPEFLTYFQNEAQLDKSGLPSDRFFAERPEGSVSTLKIQRTQQEDSAVYLCASILPPGQGIEQLFGPGTRLTVL.

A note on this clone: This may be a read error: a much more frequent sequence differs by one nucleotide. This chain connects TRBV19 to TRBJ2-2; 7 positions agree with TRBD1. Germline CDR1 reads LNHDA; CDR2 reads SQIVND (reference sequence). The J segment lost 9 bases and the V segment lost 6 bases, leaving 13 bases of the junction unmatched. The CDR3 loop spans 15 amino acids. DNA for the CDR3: TGTGCCAGTAGCAACCGACAGGGCGGAACCTGGGAGCTGTTTTTT. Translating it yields CASSNRQGGTWELFF.

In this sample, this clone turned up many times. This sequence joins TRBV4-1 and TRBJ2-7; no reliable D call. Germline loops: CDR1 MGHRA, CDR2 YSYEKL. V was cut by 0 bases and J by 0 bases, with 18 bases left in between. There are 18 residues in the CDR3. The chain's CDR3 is CASSQDGPPASASYEQYF. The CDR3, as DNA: TGCGCCAGCAGCCAAGATGGGCCCCCGGCCTCAGCCTCCTACGAGCAGTACTTC.

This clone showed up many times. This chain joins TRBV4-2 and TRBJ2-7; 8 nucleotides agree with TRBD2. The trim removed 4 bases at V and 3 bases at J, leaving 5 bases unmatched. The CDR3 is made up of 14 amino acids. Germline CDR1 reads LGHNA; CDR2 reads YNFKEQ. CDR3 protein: CASSPKRESYEQYF. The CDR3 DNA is TGTGCCAGCAGCCCTAAGCGGGAGAGCTACGAGCAGTACTTC.

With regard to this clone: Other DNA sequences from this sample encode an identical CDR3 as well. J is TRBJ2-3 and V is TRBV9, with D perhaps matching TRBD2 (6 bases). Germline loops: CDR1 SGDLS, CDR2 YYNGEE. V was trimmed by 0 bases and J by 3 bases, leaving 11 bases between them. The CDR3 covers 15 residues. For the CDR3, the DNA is TGTGCCAGCAGCGTAGACAGCGGGCTAACAGATACGCAGTATTTT. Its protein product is CASSVDSGLTDTQYF.

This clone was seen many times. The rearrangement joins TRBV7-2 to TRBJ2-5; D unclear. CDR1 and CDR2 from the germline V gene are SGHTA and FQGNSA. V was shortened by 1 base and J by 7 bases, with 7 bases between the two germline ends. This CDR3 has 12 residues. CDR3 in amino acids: CASSLVVGTQYF. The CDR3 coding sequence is TGTGCCAGCAGCTTAGTAGTGGGGACCCAGTACTTC. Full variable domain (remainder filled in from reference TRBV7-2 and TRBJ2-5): GAGVSQSPSNKVTEKGKDVELRCDPISGHTALYWYRQSLGQGLEFLIYFQGNSAPDKSGLPSDRFSAERTGGSVSTLTIQRTQQEDSAVYLCASSLVVGTQYFGPGTRLLVL.

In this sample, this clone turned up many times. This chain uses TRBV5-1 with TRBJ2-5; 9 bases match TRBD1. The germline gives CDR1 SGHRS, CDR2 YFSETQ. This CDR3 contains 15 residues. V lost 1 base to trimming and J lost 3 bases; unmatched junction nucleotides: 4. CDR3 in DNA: TGCGCCAGCAGCTTGTGGGACAGGGTTGAAGAGACCCAGTACTTC. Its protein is CASSLWDRVEETQYF.

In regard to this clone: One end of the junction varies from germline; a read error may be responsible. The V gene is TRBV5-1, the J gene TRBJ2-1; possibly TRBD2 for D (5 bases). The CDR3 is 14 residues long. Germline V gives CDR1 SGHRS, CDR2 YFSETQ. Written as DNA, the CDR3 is TGCGCCAGAAGCTTGGGTTACGGGAACAATGAGCAATTCTTC. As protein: CARSLGYGNNEQFF.

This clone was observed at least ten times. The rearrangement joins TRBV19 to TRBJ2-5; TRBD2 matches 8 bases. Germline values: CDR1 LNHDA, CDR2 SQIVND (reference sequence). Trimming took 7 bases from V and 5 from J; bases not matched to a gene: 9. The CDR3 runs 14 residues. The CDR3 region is CASTGGGLPETQYF. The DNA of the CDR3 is TGTGCCAGTACGGGGGGGGGCTTGCCGGAGACCCAGTACTTC. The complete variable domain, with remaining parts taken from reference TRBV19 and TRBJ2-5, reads DGGITQSPKYLFRKEGQNVTLSCEQNLNHDAMYWYRQDPGQGLRLIYYSQIVNDFQKGDIAEGYSVSREKKESFPLTVTSAQKNPTAFYLCASTGGGLPETQYFGPGTRLLVL.

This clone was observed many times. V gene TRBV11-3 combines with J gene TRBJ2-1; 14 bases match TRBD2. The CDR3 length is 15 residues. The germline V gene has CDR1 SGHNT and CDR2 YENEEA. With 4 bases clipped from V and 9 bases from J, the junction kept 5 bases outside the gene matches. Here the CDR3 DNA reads TGTGCCAGCAGCTCCGGGACTAGCGGGAGTACTGAGCAGTTCTTC. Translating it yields CASSSGTSGSTEQFF. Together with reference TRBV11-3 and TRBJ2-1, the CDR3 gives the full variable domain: EAGVVQSPRYKIIEKKQPVAFWCNPISGHNTLYWYLQNLGQGPELLIRYENEEAVDDSQLPKDRFSAERLKGVDSTLKIQPAELGDSAVYLCASSSGTSGSTEQFFGPGTRLTVL.

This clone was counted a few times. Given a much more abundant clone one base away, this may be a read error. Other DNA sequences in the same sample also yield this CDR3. The CDR3 protein is CASSLAPSAEAFF. In DNA, the CDR3 is TGTGCCAGCAGTTTGGCCCCTAGCGCTGAAGCTTTCTTT. The chain recombines TRBV25-1 with TRBJ1-1; D gene ambiguous. Germline assignment: CDR1 MGHDK and CDR2 SYGVNS. V was cut by 5 bases and J by 6 bases, with 13 bases left in between. This CDR3 contains 13 residues.

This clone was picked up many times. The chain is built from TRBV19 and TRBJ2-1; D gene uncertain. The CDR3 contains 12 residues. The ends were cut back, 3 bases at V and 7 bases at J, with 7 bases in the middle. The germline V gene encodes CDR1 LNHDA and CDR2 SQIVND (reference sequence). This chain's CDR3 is CASSILRNEQFF. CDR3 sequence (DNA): TGTGCCAGTAGTATCCTTCGGAATGAGCAGTTCTTC.

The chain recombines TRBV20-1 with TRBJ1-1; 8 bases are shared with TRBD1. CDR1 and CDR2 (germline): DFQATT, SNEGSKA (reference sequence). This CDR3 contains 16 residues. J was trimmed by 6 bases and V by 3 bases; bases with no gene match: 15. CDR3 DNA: TGCAGTGCTAGCGACAGGGGCATCGGCCTGAGGTCTGAAGCTTTCTTT. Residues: CSASDRGIGLRSEAFF.

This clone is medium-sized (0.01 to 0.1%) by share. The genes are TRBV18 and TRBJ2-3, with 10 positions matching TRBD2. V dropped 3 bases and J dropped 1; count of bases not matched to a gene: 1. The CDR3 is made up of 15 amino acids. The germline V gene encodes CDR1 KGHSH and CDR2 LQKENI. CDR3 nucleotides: TGTGCCAGCTCACCCGGGACTAGCGGCACAGATACGCAGTATTTT. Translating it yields CASSPGTSGTDTQYF.

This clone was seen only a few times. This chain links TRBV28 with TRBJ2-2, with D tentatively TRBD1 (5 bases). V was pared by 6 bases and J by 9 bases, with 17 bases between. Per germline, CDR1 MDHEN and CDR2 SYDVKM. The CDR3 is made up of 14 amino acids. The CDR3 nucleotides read TGTGCCAGCAGCCCTCGACAGTTGACCTGGGAGCTGTTTTTT. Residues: CASSPRQLTWELFF. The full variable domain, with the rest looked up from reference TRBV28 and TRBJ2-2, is DVKVTQSSRYLVKRTGEKVFLECVQDMDHENMFWYRQDPGLGLRLIYFSYDVKMKEKGDIPEGYSVSREKKERFSLILESASTNQTSMYLCASSPRQLTWELFFGEGSRLTVL.

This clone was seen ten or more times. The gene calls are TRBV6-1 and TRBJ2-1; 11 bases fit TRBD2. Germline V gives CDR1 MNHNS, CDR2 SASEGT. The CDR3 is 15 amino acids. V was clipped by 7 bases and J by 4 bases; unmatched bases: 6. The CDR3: CASITGTSGYNEQFF. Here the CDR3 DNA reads TGTGCCAGCATCACCGGGACTAGCGGATACAATGAGCAGTTCTTC.

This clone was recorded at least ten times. As DNA, the CDR3 is TGCGCCAGCAGCTTTACATCAGGGTCTGGAAACACCATATATTTT. Translated: CASSFTSGSGNTIYF. This chain connects TRBV5-1 to TRBJ1-3; TRBD1 is a possible D gene (5 bases). Trimming stripped 2 bases from V and 1 base from J, with 10 bases between. The germline V gene has CDR1 SGHRS and CDR2 YFSETQ. The CDR3 length is 15 residues.

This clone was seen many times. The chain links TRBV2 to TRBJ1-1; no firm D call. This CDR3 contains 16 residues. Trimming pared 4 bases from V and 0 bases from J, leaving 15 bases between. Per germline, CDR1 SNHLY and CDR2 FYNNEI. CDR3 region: CASSVLEAQLNTEAFF. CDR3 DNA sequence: TGTGCCAGCAGTGTGCTGGAGGCACAGTTGAACACTGAAGCTTTCTTT.